This T cell receptor (beta chain) originates from a study of T cells in Graves' hyperthyroidism and ophthalmopathy (dated by TCRdb to between 2018 and 2021). For context, the study as a whole: Peripheral blood samples were taken at initial diagnosis, before any treatment was given. To identify TCR V-J signatures that set the groups apart, the researchers used a discovery cohort of 100 patients, made up of approximately 43 with Graves' ophthalmopathy and some 56 with stable Graves' hyperthyroidism. Whether ophthalmopathy could be predicted prospectively was tested in an independent validation cohort made up of 18 to 20 hyperthyroidism patients plus 17 patients who later progressed to ophthalmopathy. The roughly 94 discovery patients were randomly split 7:3 into training and test sets. Thyroid tissue and blood T-cell repertoires from six Graves' hyperthyroidism patients were also compared in the study. After blood sampling, hyperthyroidism patients were treated with methimazole at a starting dose of 30 mg daily, and ophthalmopathy patients were treated with high-dose intravenous methylprednisolone. The paper reports TCR Vbeta CDR3 sequencing of about 140 peripheral blood samples: 43 ophthalmopathy, under 80 hyperthyroidism and around 17 progressor patients. Summary of the overall study and its limitations: During validation, the model predicted progression to ophthalmopathy a median of approximately 7 months ahead of onset, with almost 71% sensitivity and 72% to 80% specificity. Blood samples also contained most of the expanded thyroid clonotypes (frequency above 0.001), which suggests that blood repertoires may reflect thyroid immune responses. Sample size was not statistically predetermined, and blinding of investigators to group allocation was not performed. In cross-validation, a model built on a 13 V-J signature told ophthalmopathy apart from stable hyperthyroidism with approximately 91% sensitivity and approximately 81% specificity, and in testing the same model reached 80%/75%.

Hyperthyroidism patients were aged 18 to 65 years and newly diagnosed, with disease duration of less than 2 months. The study excluded patients with uncontrolled infections, other autoimmune diseases, pregnancy or lactation. Clinical symptoms, serum thyroxine and TRAb, thyroid ultrasound, and orbital computed tomography formed the basis for the diagnoses. Blood from progressor patients was drawn when they were first diagnosed with hyperthyroidism, before any ophthalmopathy symptoms appeared. PBMCs were separated from approximately 9.9 ml of fresh peripheral blood using Ficoll-Paque density gradient centrifugation. Patients classed as progressors first received a Graves' hyperthyroidism diagnosis and then went on to develop ophthalmopathy during follow-up. Total RNA was extracted with Trizol reagent, and quality was checked on an Agilent 2100 Bioanalyzer. As for this clonotype: Its antigen remains unidentified. One base away there is no much larger clone; base qualities are not given.

The TCR beta CDR3 regions were amplified from the RNA transcripts. For the first round of RT-PCR on the TCR CDR3, the HTBI primer set was used together with the Qiagen OneStep RT-PCR kit. Libraries were constructed in a second round of multiplex PCR, after which size selection and purification were performed. The libraries were sequenced on an Illumina HiSeq2000 using paired-end 100 bp reads. Per the original workflow: SOAPnuke was used to process the raw data, with reads discarded if the reads contained adapters or uncalled bases, had a mean Phred below 15, or lacked an exact constant-primer or identifier match. High-quality paired reads were merged using COPE v1.2.5, and each unique nucleotide sequence was defined as a clonotype. MiTCR v1.1 was used to align clonotypes to the IMGT TRBV, TRBD and TRBJ reference segments. Only V-J combinations with frequency above 0.0001, covering roughly 99% of repertoires, were analysed. A TCS score was defined as the ratio of F50 (clonal expansion) to E x V (chaos), with BLOSUM62-based TCRdist applied between CDR3 peptides within each V-J. Welch's t-statistics and random forest reduced several hundred V-J features to around 14, which were used in a naive Bayes classifier (R e1071). Starting from the raw public reads, TCRdb applied fastp trimming at Q25, assembled clones with MiXCR and retained in-frame beta chains. Identical CDR3 proteins give one entry, which carries the most common genes and DNA. None of the V and J calls come from the authors' own analysis; TCRdb made them. Counted in this sample were over 200,000 distinct CDR3 sequences; roughly 15% of them appeared once. About 14% of the sample lies in the top ten.

The sequence derives from a woman between 35 and 50 years old with Graves' hyperthyroidism that later progressed to Graves' ophthalmopathy. Sequenced input: blood.

The nucleotide sequence reads TGCAGTGCTAGCCGACTAGCGGATAGCACAGATACGCAGTATTTT. Translated, this is CSASRLADSTDTQYF. Recombination connected TRBV20-1 to TRBJ2-3, with 9 central nucleotides matching TRBD2. Measured from the cysteine to the phenylalanine, the CDR3 is 15 residues long. The sequence is cut down to CDR3 DNA, 45 bases in frame from base 1. Per the germline V gene (reference sequence), DFQATT is the CDR1 and SNEGSKA is the CDR2. From V the trimming removes 3 bases and from J it removes 0 bases, while the gene matches leave 4 bases of the junction unaccounted for.